This TCR beta chain originates from a study of T cell responses to AZD1222 COVID-19 vaccine. Remarks on this clone: Its antigen is undetermined.

The CDR3 loop spans 15 amino acids. The data were produced by immunoSEQ multiplex PCR, yet TCRdb's version contains in-frame clones alone and is incomplete. The data show some 190,000 clones, over 90% seen once. Second-dose schedules of about 4 or about 12 weeks were combined. General study points: Elevations in Spike-specific TCR breadth and depth followed administration of two AZD1222 doses. Clonal diversity may have been underestimated, and the donors were mostly white British, with more females than males. Repertoire sampling occurred only after the peak T cell response.

Sample: peripheral blood, taken 28 days after the second AZD1222 dose. The TCR was taken from an adult who received the AZD1222 COVID-19 vaccine. This chain links TRBV21-1 with TRBJ2-5; the table's D call, TRBD2, has no DNA check behind it. The J call may be faulty, since TRBJ2-7 better matches the DNA end. TRBV21-1 is tagged as a pseudogene. This CDR3 is CASSKALAYSYEQYF. DNA for the CDR3: TGTGCCAGCAGCAAAGCGCTAGCATATTCCTACGAGCAGTACTTC.